These 15 T cell receptor beta chains were all obtained from the same sample, sequenced in a study of control samples from healthy donors and cancer patients. Produced via immunoSEQ multiplex PCR; TCRdb's table is partial and in-frame only. The sample lists some 120,000 clones, 80% to 90% occurring once. The sequenced material came from PBMCs. The receptors stem from a woman between 45 and 60 years old with colorectal cancer.

The chain joins TRBV5-6 to TRBJ2-7, with 10 bases identical to TRBD1. This CDR3 spans 13 amino acids. J gave up 6 bases and V 4 bases, and 4 bases lay outside the gene matches. Germline V lookup: CDR1 SGHDT, CDR2 YYEEEE. The CDR3 sequence is CASSPGTGVEQYF. The CDR3 nucleotides are TGTGCCAGCAGCCCCGGGACAGGGGTCGAGCAGTACTTC. Full variable domain (rest looked up from reference TRBV5-6 and TRBJ2-7): DAGVTQSPTHLIKTRGQQVTLRCSPKSGHDTVSWYQQALGQGPQFIFQYYEEEERQRGNFPDRFSGHQFPNYSSELNVNALLLGDSALYLCASSPGTGVEQYFGPGTRLTVT.

This chain connects TRBV6-5 to TRBJ2-5; D might be TRBD1 (5 bases). Trimming took off 4 bases at V and 3 bases at J, with 9 bases between the two ends. CDR3 length: 13 amino acids. Per the germline V gene, CDR1 is MNHEY and CDR2 is SVGAGI. CDR3 nucleotide sequence: TGTGCCAGCAGTTTAGACAGAGAAGAGACCCAGTACTTC. Encoded protein: CASSLDREETQYF.

The V call is TRBV30, the J call TRBJ1-4, with D unresolved. The CDR3 is 16 residues long. Trimming pared 4 bases from V and 2 bases from J, leaving 17 bases between. CDR1 is GTSNPN, CDR2 SVGIG, per germline (reference sequence). The CDR3 loop reads CAWNEITGYTNEKLFF. The CDR3 bases are TGTGCCTGGAACGAAATCACGGGGTACACTAATGAAAAACTGTTTTTT.

This sequence joins TRBV13 and TRBJ2-3; D may match TRBD1 or TRBD2 (5 bases each). CDR3 length: 15 amino acids. V gave up 6 bases and J gave up 8 bases, with 21 bases separating them. CDR1 is PRHDT and CDR2 is FYEKMQ in the germline V gene (reference sequence). The CDR3 spells CASRPAAVPGSTQYF. CDR3 bases: TGTGCCAGCAGACCGGCCGCGGTCCCAGGGAGTACGCAGTATTTT.

This clone was recorded once. This rearrangement joins TRBV10-3 to TRBJ2-2; 7 positions agree with TRBD1. The CDR3 totals 16 residues. V shed 0 bases, J shed 6 bases, and the junction held 7 bases outside the gene matches. The V gene's germline CDR1 is ENHRY and CDR2 SYGVKD. CDR3 in DNA: TGTGCCATCAGTGAGTCGGGAAGGGGGCTCTCCGGGGAGCTGTTTTTT. Its translation is CAISESGRGLSGELFF.

The V call is TRBV7-6, the J call TRBJ2-7; D may be TRBD2 (5 bases). V gave up 4 bases and J gave up 7 bases, with 23 bases separating them. CDR1 is SGHVS and CDR2 is FNYEAQ in the germline V gene. This CDR3 is built from 16 residues. In nucleotides, the CDR3 is TGTGCCAGCAGCTCCCAGGACGGCAGGCTACGGGGAGAGCAGTACTTC. Translating gives CASSSQDGRLRGEQYF. Combining the CDR3 with reference TRBV7-6 and TRBJ2-7 gives the whole variable domain GAGVSQSPRYKVTKRGQDVALRCDPISGHVSLYWYRQALGQGPEFLTYFNYEAQQDKSGLPNDRFSAERPEGSISTLTIQRTEQRDSAMYRCASSSQDGRLRGEQYFGPGTRLTVT.

The rearrangement joins TRBV29-1 to TRBJ1-2; unclear D gene. Germline V gene data show CDR1 as SQVTM and CDR2 as ANQGSEA. Trimming pared 8 bases from V and 8 bases from J, leaving 6 bases between. CDR3 length: 8 amino acids. The CDR3 spells CSTEGYTF. CDR3 sequence (DNA): TGCAGCACCGAGGGCTACACCTTC.

The chain carries TRBV7-8 and TRBJ1-3; 8 bases line up with TRBD1. Germline V lookup: CDR1 SGHVS, CDR2 FQNEAQ. V was pared by 7 bases and J by 3 bases, with 5 bases of the junction left unmatched. This CDR3 contains 14 residues. CDR3 bases: TGTGCCAGCACGACAGGGGTCGGTGGAAACACCATATATTTT. This gives the protein CASTTGVGGNTIYF.

This clone was recorded once. The rearrangement uses TRBV5-6 and TRBJ2-1, with D perhaps TRBD1 (5 bases). Trimming shortened V by 2 bases and J by 4 bases, and 22 bases separated the two germline ends. The germline V gene has CDR1 SGHDT and CDR2 YYEEEE. The CDR3 contains 18 residues. Written as DNA, the CDR3 is TGTGCCAGCAGCTTTATAAGGCAGGGTCCTCGATTTTACAATGAGCAGTTCTTC. Translation: CASSFIRQGPRFYNEQFF.

The chain recombines TRBV6-6 with TRBJ1-1; 8 bases match TRBD1. The length of the CDR3 is 13 residues. Trimming took 2 bases from V and 8 from J; bases not matched to a gene: 4. Germline V gene lookup returns CDR1 MNHNY and CDR2 SVGAGI (reference sequence). For the CDR3, the DNA is TGTGCCAGCAGTTACCCTGACAGGGGAGAAGCTTTCTTT. Protein sequence: CASSYPDRGEAFF.

The chain couples TRBV29-1 to TRBJ1-6, with D maybe TRBD1 (5 bases). Germline loops: CDR1 SQVTM, CDR2 ANQGSEA. The CDR3 length is 15 residues. V was shortened by 4 bases and J by 8 bases, with 18 bases between the two germline ends. Here the CDR3 DNA reads TGCAGCGTTGCCGCAGGGACCGCCGGCGATTCACCCCTCCACTTT. Amino acid sequence: CSVAAGTAGDSPLHF.

The chain links TRBV5-1 to TRBJ2-7; either TRBD1 or TRBD2 may supply D (5 bases each). CDR1 and CDR2 (germline): SGHRS, YFSETQ. Trimming stripped 2 bases from V and 2 bases from J, with 11 bases between. This CDR3 is 14 amino acids long. The CDR3 nucleotides are TGCGCCAGCAGCTTCAGGGTTAGCGCCTACGAGCAGTACTTC. Protein: CASSFRVSAYEQYF. The variable domain in full, completed from reference TRBV5-1 and TRBJ2-7, reads KAGVTQTPRYLIKTRGQQVTLSCSPISGHRSVSWYQQTPGQGLQFLFEYFSETQRNKGNFPGRFSGRQFSNSRSEMNVSTLELGDSALYLCASSFRVSAYEQYFGPGTRLTVT.

This clone was seen only a few times. The rearrangement links TRBV9 to TRBJ1-1, with TRBD1 identical over 7 bases. Germline CDR1 is SGDLS and CDR2 is YYNGEE. The V and J ends lost 3 bases and 4 bases, in that order; junction bases with no gene match: 3. This CDR3 has 13 residues. The CDR3 nucleotides read TGTGCCAGCAGCGAGACAGGGAGCACTGAAGCTTTCTTT. It is translated as CASSETGSTEAFF.

V and J are TRBV6-1 and TRBJ2-3; 7 positions agree with TRBD2. Germline V CDR1 and CDR2: MNHNS, SASEGT. With 0 bases clipped from V and 3 bases from J, the junction kept 15 bases outside the gene matches. The CDR3 extends over 19 amino acids. The CDR3 DNA sequence: TGTGCCAGCAGTGAAGCTTGGGGGGGTGCCTTCGGGGTGACAGATACGCAGTATTTT. Translation gives CASSEAWGGAFGVTDTQYF.

J is TRBJ1-4 and V is TRBV28; 12 nucleotides line up with TRBD1. This CDR3 has 16 residues. V shed 3 bases, J shed 8 bases, and the junction held 7 bases outside the gene matches. The germline V gene encodes CDR1 MDHEN and CDR2 SYDVKM. The DNA for the CDR3 is TGTGCCAGCAGTTTTACTGGGACAGGGGGCGAGGAAAAACTGTTTTTT. It specifies CASSFTGTGGEEKLFF.